The clone carrying this T cell receptor beta chain was recorded many times. No antigen is known for it. In TCRdb, the 5' RACE reads were re-called with MiXCR into one record per CDR3 protein. The sample holds approximately 260,000 distinct CDR3 sequences; approximately 12% are singletons and the top ten take 0.4% to 0.55%. CDR3 length: 11 residues. V was pared by 5 bases and J by 9 bases, with 7 bases between. This record comes from a study of T cells after yellow fever vaccination. Study context: Low-cell-number fractions underwent preparation using SMART-Seq v4 Ultra Low Input.

Regarding the study as a whole: CD4 and CD8 compartments shared a small share of clonotypes, likely from convergent recombination. Post-booster repertoires contained most primary-vaccination clones again (approximately 95% CD4, around 88% CD8). Peaking faster, on day 5 versus 15, the secondary response was nonetheless weaker.

Specimen: CD4+ T cells sorted from PBMCs, collected 45 days after the yellow fever booster vaccination. This TCR derives from a young man who received the YFV17D yellow fever vaccine. J is TRBJ2-2 and V is TRBV12-3 or TRBV12-4; no definite D call. This CDR3 reads CASSLGRELFF. CDR3 sequence (DNA): TGTGCCAGCAGTCTAGGTCGGGAGCTGTTTTTT.